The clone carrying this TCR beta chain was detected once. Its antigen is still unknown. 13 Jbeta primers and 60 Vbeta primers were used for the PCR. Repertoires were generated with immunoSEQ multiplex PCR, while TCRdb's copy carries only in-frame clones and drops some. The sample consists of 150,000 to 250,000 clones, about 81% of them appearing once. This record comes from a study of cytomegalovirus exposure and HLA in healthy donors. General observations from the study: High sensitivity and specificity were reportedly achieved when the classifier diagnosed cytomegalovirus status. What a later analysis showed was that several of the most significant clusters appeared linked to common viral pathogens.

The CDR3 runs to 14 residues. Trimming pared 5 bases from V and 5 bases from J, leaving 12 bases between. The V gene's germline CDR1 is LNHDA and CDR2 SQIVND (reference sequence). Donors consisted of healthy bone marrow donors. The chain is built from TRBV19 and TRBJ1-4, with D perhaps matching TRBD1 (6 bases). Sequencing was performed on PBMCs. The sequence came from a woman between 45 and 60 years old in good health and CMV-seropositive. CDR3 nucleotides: TGTGCCAGTAGTGGGGGGGCCGAGAATGAAAAACTGTTTTTT. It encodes CASSGGAENEKLFF.